What follows are 27 T cell receptor beta chains derived from one specimen sequenced in a study of spatial heterogeneity in lung cancer. Indicated time point: blood at routine non-recurrence follow-up after resection. TCRdb re-called the 5' RACE reads with MiXCR, one entry per CDR3 protein. In the table there are nearly 95,000 distinct CDR3 sequences, just under 20% of which are singletons. Sequences were derived from PBMCs, sampled at follow-up. These receptors were obtained from a male donor with early-stage non-small cell lung cancer.

Concerning this clonotype itself: This sequence may be a read error, since a much larger clone differs from it by one base. The chain couples TRBV27 to TRBJ2-3; perhaps TRBD2 as D (6 bases). CDR3 size: 17 residues. The V end lost 5 bases, the J end lost 1 base, and 19 bases lay between the germline ends. Germline V gives CDR1 MNHEY, CDR2 SMNVEV (reference sequence). The CDR3 region is CASSRRSVGEGTDTQYF. CDR3 DNA: TGTGCCAGCAGTCGACGCTCCGTTGGGGAGGGCACAGATACGCAGTATTTT.

This clonotype was detected only a few times. The chain has TRBV7-2 and TRBJ1-6; no reliable D call. The length of the CDR3 is 15 residues. Trimming removed 5 bases at V and 3 bases at J, with 11 bases between. Germline-derived CDR1 and CDR2 are SGHTA and FQGNSA. In DNA form, the CDR3 reads TGTGCCAGCAGCCCTGAACAGTTCTATAATTCACCCCTCCACTTT. Residues: CASSPEQFYNSPLHF.

V and J are TRBV7-9 and TRBJ2-7; 8 bases are shared with TRBD1. The CDR3 spans 12 residues. From germline, CDR1 is SEHNR and CDR2 FQNEAQ (reference sequence). With V trimmed by 5 bases and J by 5 bases, 2 bases remained unmatched. As DNA, the CDR3 is TGTGCCAGCAGCGAGACAGGGGACGAGCAGTACTTC. The encoded protein is CASSETGDEQYF.

The rearrangement uses TRBV3-1 and TRBJ1-2; D unresolved. This CDR3 has 15 amino acids. Germline CDR1 reads LGHDT; CDR2 reads YNNKEL (reference sequence). The V end was cut by 0 bases, the J end by 4 bases, with 12 bases between. The CDR3 DNA is TGTGCCAGCAGCCAAGATCGGGGAAGAACCTATGGCTACACCTTC. This gives the protein CASSQDRGRTYGYTF.

The chain has TRBV6-5 and TRBJ1-1; D perhaps matches TRBD1 (5 bases). Germline lookup yields CDR1 MNHEY and CDR2 SVGAGI. The CDR3 length is 13 residues. V was cut by 8 bases and J by 2 bases, with 12 bases left in between. The CDR3 nucleotides are TGTGCCAGCGGGAGACAGAAAAACACTGAAGCTTTCTTT. Protein product: CASGRQKNTEAFF.

There are a few counts of this clonotype. V is TRBV2 and J is TRBJ1-6, with TRBD1 matching over 9 bases. Per germline, CDR1 SNHLY and CDR2 FYNNEI. V shed 6 bases and J 5 bases; nucleotides not matched to a gene: 5. This CDR3 spans 15 amino acids. As DNA, the CDR3 is TGTGCCAGCAGGGACAGGGGAATGGATAATTCACCCCTCCACTTT. This translates into CASRDRGMDNSPLHF.

This clonotype was seen more than once but under ten times. This rearrangement joins TRBV6-5 to TRBJ2-3, with a possible D match to TRBD1 (6 bases). This CDR3 has 14 residues. V was pared by 6 bases and J by 5 bases, with 15 bases between. The germline V gene has CDR1 MNHEY and CDR2 SVGAGI. The CDR3 loop is CASSEDSSRDTQYF. DNA for the CDR3: TGTGCCAGCAGCGAGGACAGTTCCAGAGATACGCAGTATTTT.

This clonotype appeared a few times. The CDR3 sequence: CASSPPPHNYGYTF. CDR3 nucleotide sequence: TGTGCCAGCAGCCCGCCACCACATAACTATGGCTACACCTTC. The genes are TRBV7-2 and TRBJ1-2; D remains ambiguous. Germline V gene data show CDR1 as SGHTA and CDR2 as FQGNSA. V lost 5 bases and J 1 base, leaving 11 bases between the germline ends. This CDR3 contains 14 residues.

The chain has TRBV7-7 and TRBJ1-1; unclear D gene. This CDR3 has 13 residues. V was trimmed by 5 bases and J by 1 base, leaving 8 bases between them. Germline V gives CDR1 SSHAT, CDR2 FNYEAQ (reference sequence). CDR3 sequence reads: CASSIRPNTEAFF. The CDR3 DNA follows: TGTGCCAGCAGCATTCGACCGAACACTGAAGCTTTCTTT.

A few counts support this clonotype. The chain has TRBV7-2 and TRBJ1-1, with D uncertain. Germline values: CDR1 SGHTA, CDR2 FQGNSA. Trimming removed 5 bases at V and 0 bases at J, with 13 bases between. This CDR3 is built from 15 residues. The CDR3 reads CASSPRPGVNTEAFF. For the CDR3, the DNA is TGTGCCAGCAGCCCCCGACCGGGTGTGAACACTGAAGCTTTCTTT. The full variable domain, completed using reference TRBV7-2 and TRBJ1-1, is GAGVSQSPSNKVTEKGKDVELRCDPISGHTALYWYRQSLGQGLEFLIYFQGNSAPDKSGLPSDRFSAERTGGSVSTLTIQRTQQEDSAVYLCASSPRPGVNTEAFFGQGTRLTVV.

This clonotype was seen more than once but under ten times. CDR3 in amino acids: CSVREGPNEKLFF. As DNA, the CDR3 is TGCAGTGTTCGAGAGGGCCCAAATGAAAAACTGTTTTTT. The chain combines TRBV20-1 with TRBJ1-4; no clear D gene. Germline V gene data show CDR1 as DFQATT and CDR2 as SNEGSKA (reference sequence). V was pared by 7 bases and J by 5 bases, with 14 bases between. This CDR3 is built from 13 residues.

This clonotype has at least ten counts. J is TRBJ2-3 and V is TRBV7-2; D possibly corresponds to TRBD2 (6 bases). CDR1 is SGHTA, CDR2 FQGNSA, per germline. The CDR3 spans 20 residues. With 5 bases removed from V and 5 bases from J, the gap between germline ends came to 32 bases. CDR3 DNA sequence: TGTGCCAGCAGCCTCCGGGCGAGGGGCTCGCGGGGTGACCTTAGAGATACGCAGTATTTT. This translates into CASSLRARGSRGDLRDTQYF.

This CDR3 reads CASSPMGVHEQYF. CDR3 DNA: TGTGCCAGCTCACCAATGGGGGTCCACGAGCAGTACTTC. The rearrangement joins TRBV18 to TRBJ2-7; D tentatively reads TRBD1 or TRBD2 (5 bases each). Germline-derived CDR1 and CDR2 are KGHSH and LQKENI. V was cut by 2 bases and J by 5 bases, with 10 bases left in between. This CDR3 spans 13 amino acids.

The rearrangement links TRBV2 to TRBJ1-3, with TRBD1 identical over 7 bases. Germline CDR1 and CDR2: SNHLY and FYNNEI. Losses at the gene ends were 9 bases for V and 4 bases for J; bases not matched to a gene: 6. This CDR3 contains 13 residues. Here the CDR3 DNA reads TGTGCCAGTTTCGGAGGGGGCGGAAACACCATATATTTT. Protein sequence: CASFGGGGNTIYF.

This clonotype was found a few times. This chain connects TRBV5-1 to TRBJ2-7, with D uncertain. The V end was cut by 0 bases, the J end by 1 base, with 11 bases between. This CDR3 is 15 amino acids long. CDR1 and CDR2 (germline): SGHRS, YFSETQ. The CDR3 reads CASSLAIVGSYEQYF. The CDR3 DNA reads TGCGCCAGCAGCTTGGCGATAGTTGGGTCCTACGAGCAGTACTTC.

This clonotype showed up just a few times. The chain is built from TRBV15 and TRBJ1-6; 8 bases fit TRBD1. Germline CDR1 is LNHNV and CDR2 is YYDKDF (reference sequence). This CDR3 region has 15 residues. With 2 bases clipped from V and 11 bases from J, the junction kept 8 bases outside the gene matches. The CDR3 is CATSRRQGTGPPLHF. The CDR3 region has the DNA TGTGCCACCAGCAGACGACAGGGGACGGGGCCACCCCTCCACTTT.

The chain recombines TRBV20-1 with TRBJ1-2; the D gene is possibly TRBD1 (5 bases). Germline CDR1 DFQATT, CDR2 SNEGSKA (reference sequence). V lost 6 bases and J lost 2, with 25 bases in between. The CDR3 has 17 residues. The CDR3, as DNA: TGCAGTGCACATGGGGGTTCGGGCACACCGACAAACTATGGCTACACCTTC. Amino acid sequence: CSAHGGSGTPTNYGYTF.

This clonotype was counted between two and nine times. The chain employs TRBV19 and TRBJ2-3, with D perhaps TRBD1 (6 bases). The V gene's germline CDR1 is LNHDA and CDR2 SQIVND (reference sequence). The CDR3 consists of 16 residues. Trimming removed 5 bases from V and 0 bases from J, with 15 bases in between. DNA for the CDR3: TGTGCCAGTAGTCGGGACATCGGATATAGCACAGATACGCAGTATTTT. Its protein is CASSRDIGYSTDTQYF.

Only one count was recorded for this clonotype. A much larger clone sits a single nucleotide away, making a read error possible. The chain carries TRBV18 and TRBJ2-7, with 9 bases that match TRBD2. This CDR3 contains 13 residues. The germline V gene encodes CDR1 KGHSH and CDR2 LQKENI. The CDR3 here is CGSSPGLAYEQYF. CDR3 DNA: TGTGGCAGCTCACCAGGACTAGCGTACGAGCAGTACTTC.

This clonotype occurred a few times. This chain uses TRBV19 with TRBJ2-7; D gene ambiguous. V lost 5 bases and J 2 bases, leaving 10 bases between the germline ends. The CDR3 is made up of 13 amino acids. Germline assignment: CDR1 LNHDA and CDR2 SQIVND (reference sequence). CDR3 sequence: CASSPTGPYEQYF. For the CDR3, the DNA is TGTGCCAGTAGTCCAACGGGTCCCTACGAGCAGTACTTC.

This clonotype was seen more than once but under ten times. The chain carries TRBV20-1 and TRBJ1-2; a weak D match, TRBD1 (5 bases). The CDR3 has 16 amino acids. Per the germline V gene, CDR1 is DFQATT and CDR2 is SNEGSKA (reference sequence). Trimming cost V 0 bases and J 2 bases, with 16 bases left between them. This chain's CDR3 is CSARDLGQGPNYGYTF. Written as DNA, the CDR3 is TGCAGTGCTAGAGATCTTGGGCAGGGTCCAAACTATGGCTACACCTTC.

This clonotype occurred many times. This chain links TRBV5-5 with TRBJ1-5; D might be TRBD1 (6 bases). This CDR3 is 13 amino acids long. Germline values: CDR1 SGHKS, CDR2 YYEKEE (reference sequence). Trimming took 4 bases from V and 5 from J, leaving 10 bases between them. CDR3 DNA sequence: TGTGCCAGCAGCCTGAACAGGGATCAGCCCCAGCATTTT. Residues: CASSLNRDQPQHF.

This clonotype has more than one count but fewer than ten. The chain carries TRBV24-1 and TRBJ2-3; D call uncertain. V dropped 3 bases and J dropped 6 bases, with 9 bases sitting between them. The CDR3 runs to 13 residues. Germline-derived CDR1 and CDR2 are KGHDR and SFDVKD. The DNA of the CDR3 is TGTGCCACCAGTGATGCCTACTCGGATACGCAGTATTTT. It specifies CATSDAYSDTQYF.

This clonotype has more than one count but fewer than ten. The chain uses TRBV5-1 and TRBJ2-1, with TRBD2 matching over 8 bases. The CDR3 contains 16 residues. The V gene end was trimmed by 0 bases and the J gene end by 6 bases; junction bases not matched to a gene: 8. From germline, CDR1 is SGHRS and CDR2 YFSETQ. DNA of the CDR3: TGCGCCAGCAGCTTGGATGCGGGAGGTAACTCCAATGAGCAGTTCTTC. Translating it yields CASSLDAGGNSNEQFF.

This clonotype has a count of ten or more. V is TRBV2 and J is TRBJ1-3, with D unclear. V lost 6 bases and J 0 bases, leaving 9 bases between the germline ends. Germline CDR1 reads SNHLY; CDR2 reads FYNNEI. CDR3 length: 14 amino acids. This CDR3 reads CASSYGSSGNTIYF. CDR3 in DNA: TGTGCCAGCAGCTACGGCAGCTCTGGAAACACCATATATTTT.

The chain's CDR3 is CASSLGDALNIQYF. The CDR3 region has the DNA TGTGCCAGCAGCTTAGGTGACGCCCTGAACATTCAGTACTTC. The rearrangement joins TRBV5-6 to TRBJ2-4; D is undetermined. Germline lookup yields CDR1 SGHDT and CDR2 YYEEEE. Trimming took 2 bases from V and 7 from J, leaving 13 bases between them. The CDR3 has 14 amino acids.

This rearrangement joins TRBV2 to TRBJ1-1, with D hard to call. The CDR3 spans 15 residues. Germline CDR1 and CDR2: SNHLY and FYNNEI. V dropped 4 bases and J dropped 1 base, with 13 bases sitting between them. CDR3 in DNA: TGTGCCAGCAGTGTTCGGGGATGGAGGAACACTGAAGCTTTCTTT. Translation gives CASSVRGWRNTEAFF.